This T cell receptor beta chain was profiled in a study of CD8+CD57+ T cells in acquired aplastic anemia. About the research overall: An average of 3.2 ug of DNA was obtained from sorted CD4+ and CD8+ cells. Overall study results and limits: In CD8+ cells, Simpson's diversity showed no significant difference between patients and controls. Patients had approximately 29 CD8+ CDR3 sequences in common with controls (the shared set).

The CDR3 sequence is 12 residues long. The V gene's germline CDR1 is DFQATT and CDR2 SNEGSKA (reference sequence). Unmatched junction bases numbered 8, after V lost 8 bases and J lost 7 bases. Notes on this clonotype: Its antigen is still unknown.

Profiles of TCR beta VDJ and CDR3 were generated from a genomic DNA template. TCRdb called the reads again in MiXCR, with one record for every CDR3 protein. The sample lists 300,000 or so distinct CDR3 sequences; roughly three fifths were seen once. The gene calls are TRBV20-1 and TRBJ2-1; TRBD2 matches at 7 bases. This clonotype was sampled from a human donor with severe aplastic anemia or a healthy control (not recorded which). Sequenced material: sorted CD4+, CD8+, or CD8+CD57+ T cells (not recorded which) from PBMCs. CDR3 residues: CSYTGGGNEQFF. DNA for the CDR3: TGCAGTTATACGGGAGGAGGTAATGAGCAGTTCTTC.